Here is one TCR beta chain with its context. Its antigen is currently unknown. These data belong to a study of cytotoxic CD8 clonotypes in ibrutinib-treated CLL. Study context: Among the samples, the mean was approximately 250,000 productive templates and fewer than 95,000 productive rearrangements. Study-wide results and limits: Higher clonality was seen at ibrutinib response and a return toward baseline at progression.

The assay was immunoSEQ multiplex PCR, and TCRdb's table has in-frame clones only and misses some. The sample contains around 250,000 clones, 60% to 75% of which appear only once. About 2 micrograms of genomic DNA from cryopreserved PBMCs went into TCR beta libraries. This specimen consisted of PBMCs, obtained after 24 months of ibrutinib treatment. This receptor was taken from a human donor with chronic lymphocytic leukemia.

CDR3 nucleotides: TGTGCCAGCAGTGAAGAGCTAGCCTGGGAGCAGTACTTC. Its translation: CASSEELAWEQYF. The chain uses TRBV2 and TRBJ2-7; maybe TRBD2 (5 bases). Trimming took 1 base from V and 7 from J, leaving 11 bases between them. CDR3 length: 13 amino acids. The V gene's germline CDR1 is SNHLY and CDR2 FYNNEI. The full variable domain, its missing parts supplied by reference TRBV2 and TRBJ2-7, is EPEVTQTPSHQVTQMGQEVILRCVPISNHLYFYWYRQILGQKVEFLVSFYNNEISEKSEIFDDQFSVERPDGSNFTLKIRSTKLEDSAMYFCASSEELAWEQYFGPGTRLTVT.